The clone carrying this T cell receptor beta chain has a handful of counts. Based on clinical symptoms, serum thyroxine and TRAb, thyroid ultrasound and orbital computed tomography, diagnoses were reached. Using RNA transcripts as the source, TCR beta CDR3 regions were amplified. First-round RT-PCR of the TCR CDR3 relied on the HTBI primer set. TCRdb analysed the multiplex PCR reads with MiXCR anew, one entry per CDR3 protein. The repertoire holds hundreds of thousands of distinct CDR3 sequences, with under 45% as singletons. V shed 11 bases and J 3 bases; nucleotides not matched to a gene: 9. The CDR3 is 14 residues long. Germline V CDR1 and CDR2: KGHDR, SFDVKD. The sample originates from a study of T cells in Graves' hyperthyroidism and ophthalmopathy.

The sequenced material came from blood. The source is a woman in her thirties or forties with Graves' hyperthyroidism. The rearrangement links TRBV24-1 to TRBJ1-5; 7 bases align to TRBD1. The CDR3 here is CASKLGTANQPQHF. The CDR3 bases are TGTGCCAGCAAACTCGGGACAGCCAATCAGCCCCAGCATTTT.